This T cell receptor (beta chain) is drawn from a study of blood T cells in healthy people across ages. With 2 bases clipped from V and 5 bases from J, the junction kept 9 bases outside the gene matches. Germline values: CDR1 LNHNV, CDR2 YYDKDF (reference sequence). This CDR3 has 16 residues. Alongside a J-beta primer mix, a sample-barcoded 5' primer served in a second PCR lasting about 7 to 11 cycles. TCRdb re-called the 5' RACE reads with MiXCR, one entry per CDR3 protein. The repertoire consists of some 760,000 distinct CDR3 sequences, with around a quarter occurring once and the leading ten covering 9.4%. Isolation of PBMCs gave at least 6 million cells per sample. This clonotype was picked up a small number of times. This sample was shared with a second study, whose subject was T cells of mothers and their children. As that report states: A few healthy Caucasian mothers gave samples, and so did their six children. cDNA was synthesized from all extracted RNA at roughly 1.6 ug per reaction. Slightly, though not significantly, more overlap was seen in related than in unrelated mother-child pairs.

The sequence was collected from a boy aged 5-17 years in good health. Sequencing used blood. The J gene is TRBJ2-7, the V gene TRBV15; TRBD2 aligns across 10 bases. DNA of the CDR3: TGTGCCACCAGCAGAACCCTAGCGGGAGTACTCCACGAGCAGTACTTC. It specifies CATSRTLAGVLHEQYF.